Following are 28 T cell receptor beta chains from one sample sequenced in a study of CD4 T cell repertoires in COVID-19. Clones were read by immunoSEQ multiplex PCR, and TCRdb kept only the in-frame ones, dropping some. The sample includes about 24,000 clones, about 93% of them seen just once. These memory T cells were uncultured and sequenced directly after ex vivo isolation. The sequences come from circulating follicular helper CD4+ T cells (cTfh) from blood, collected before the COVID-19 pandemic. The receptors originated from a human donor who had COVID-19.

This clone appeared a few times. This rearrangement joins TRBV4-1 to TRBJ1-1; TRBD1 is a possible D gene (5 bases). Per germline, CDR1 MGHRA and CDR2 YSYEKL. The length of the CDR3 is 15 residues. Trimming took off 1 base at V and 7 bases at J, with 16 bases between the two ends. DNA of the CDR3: TGCGCCAGCAGCCAAGCACCGGACACTTCTCTTGAAGCTTTCTTT. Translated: CASSQAPDTSLEAFF.

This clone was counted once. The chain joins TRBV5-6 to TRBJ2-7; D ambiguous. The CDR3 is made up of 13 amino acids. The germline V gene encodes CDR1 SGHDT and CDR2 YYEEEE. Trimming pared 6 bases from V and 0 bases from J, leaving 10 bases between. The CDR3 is CASNSAGSYEQYF. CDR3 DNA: TGTGCCAGCAATTCCGCAGGCTCCTACGAGCAGTACTTC.

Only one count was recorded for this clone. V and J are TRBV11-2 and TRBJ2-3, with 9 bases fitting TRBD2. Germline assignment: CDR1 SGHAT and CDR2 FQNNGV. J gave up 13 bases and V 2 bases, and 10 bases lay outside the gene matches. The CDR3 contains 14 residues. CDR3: CASSLSSGSGEEYF. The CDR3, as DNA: TGTGCCAGCAGCTTAAGTAGCGGGAGTGGTGAGGAGTATTTT.

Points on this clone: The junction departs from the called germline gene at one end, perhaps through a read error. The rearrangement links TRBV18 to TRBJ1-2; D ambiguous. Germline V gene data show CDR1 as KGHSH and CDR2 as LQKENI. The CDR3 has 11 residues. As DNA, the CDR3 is TGTGCCAGCTCACCAGTCGGGGTAGTCCAATTC. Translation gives CASSPVGVVQF.

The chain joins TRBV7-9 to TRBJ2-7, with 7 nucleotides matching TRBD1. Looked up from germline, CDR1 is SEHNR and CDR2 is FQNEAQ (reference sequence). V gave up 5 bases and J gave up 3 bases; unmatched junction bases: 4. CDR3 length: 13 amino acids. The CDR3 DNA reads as TGTGCCAGCAGCACGGGACAGCACTACGAGCAGTACTTC. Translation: CASSTGQHYEQYF.

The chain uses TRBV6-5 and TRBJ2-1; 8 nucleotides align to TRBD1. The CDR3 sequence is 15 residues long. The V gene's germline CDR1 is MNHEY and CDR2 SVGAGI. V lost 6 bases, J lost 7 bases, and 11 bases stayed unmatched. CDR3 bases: TGTGCCAGCAGGCCGGACAGGGTTAGAGGAAATGAGCAGTTCTTC. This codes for CASRPDRVRGNEQFF.

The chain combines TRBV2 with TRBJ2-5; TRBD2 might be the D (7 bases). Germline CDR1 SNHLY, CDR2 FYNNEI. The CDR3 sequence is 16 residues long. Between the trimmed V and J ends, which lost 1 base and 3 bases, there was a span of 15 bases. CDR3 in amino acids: CASSEGSGGVKETQYF. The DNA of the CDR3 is TGTGCCAGCAGTGAAGGGTCGGGGGGCGTTAAAGAGACCCAGTACTTC.

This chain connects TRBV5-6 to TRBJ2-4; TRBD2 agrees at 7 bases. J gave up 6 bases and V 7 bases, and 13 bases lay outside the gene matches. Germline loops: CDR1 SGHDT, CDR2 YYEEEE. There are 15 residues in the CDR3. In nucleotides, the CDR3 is TGTGCCAGCCACCCGAGCGCAGGGAGGGGAAACATTCAGTACTTC. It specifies CASHPSAGRGNIQYF. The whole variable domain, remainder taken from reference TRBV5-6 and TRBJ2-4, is DAGVTQSPTHLIKTRGQQVTLRCSPKSGHDTVSWYQQALGQGPQFIFQYYEEEERQRGNFPDRFSGHQFPNYSSELNVNALLLGDSALYLCASHPSAGRGNIQYFGAGTRLSVL.

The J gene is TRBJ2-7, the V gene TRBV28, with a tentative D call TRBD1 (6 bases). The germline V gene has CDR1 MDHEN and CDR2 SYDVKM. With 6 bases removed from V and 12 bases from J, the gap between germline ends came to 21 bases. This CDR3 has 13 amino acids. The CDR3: CASSRDTPPFLYF. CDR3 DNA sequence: TGTGCCAGCAGCCGGGACACTCCACCGTTCCTGTACTTC.

The CDR3 loop is CASSPLGGYTQYF. The CDR3 DNA reads TGTGCCAGTAGCCCCCTAGGGGGTTACACGCAGTATTTT. The V and J genes are TRBV19 and TRBJ2-3; D perhaps matches TRBD1 (6 bases). Between the trimmed V and J ends, which lost 6 bases and 9 bases, there was a span of 16 bases. Germline values: CDR1 LNHDA, CDR2 SQIVND (reference sequence). There are 13 residues in the CDR3.

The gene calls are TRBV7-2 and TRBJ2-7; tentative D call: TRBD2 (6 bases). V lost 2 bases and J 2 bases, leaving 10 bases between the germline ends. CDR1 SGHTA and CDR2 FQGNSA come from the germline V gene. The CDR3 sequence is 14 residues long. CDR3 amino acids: CASSLMAGTYEQYF. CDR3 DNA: TGTGCCAGCAGCTTAATGGCGGGAACCTACGAGCAGTACTTC.

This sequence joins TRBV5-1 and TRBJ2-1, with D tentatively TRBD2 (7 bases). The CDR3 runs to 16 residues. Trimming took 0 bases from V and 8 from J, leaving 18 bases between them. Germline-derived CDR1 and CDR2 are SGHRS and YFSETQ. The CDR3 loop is CASSLESGGSWDEQFF. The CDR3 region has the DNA TGCGCCAGCAGCTTGGAATCGGGGGGCAGTTGGGATGAGCAGTTCTTC.

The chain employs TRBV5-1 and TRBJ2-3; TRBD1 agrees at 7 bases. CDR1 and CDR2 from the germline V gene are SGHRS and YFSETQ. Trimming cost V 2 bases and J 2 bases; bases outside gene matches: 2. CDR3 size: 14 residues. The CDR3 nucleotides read TGCGCCAGCAGCTTAGGACAGGCCACAGATACGCAGTATTTT. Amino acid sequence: CASSLGQATDTQYF.

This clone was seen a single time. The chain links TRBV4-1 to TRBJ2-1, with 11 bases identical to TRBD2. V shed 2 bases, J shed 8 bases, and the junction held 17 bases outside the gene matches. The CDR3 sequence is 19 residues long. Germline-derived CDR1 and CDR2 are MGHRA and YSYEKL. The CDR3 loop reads CASSQWGTSGFTLNDEQFF. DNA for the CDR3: TGCGCCAGCAGCCAATGGGGGACTAGCGGTTTCACCCTCAACGATGAGCAGTTCTTC.

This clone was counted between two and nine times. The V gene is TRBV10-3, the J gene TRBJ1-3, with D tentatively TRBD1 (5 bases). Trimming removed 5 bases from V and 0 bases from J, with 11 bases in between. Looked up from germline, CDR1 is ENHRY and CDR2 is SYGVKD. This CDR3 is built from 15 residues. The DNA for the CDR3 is TGTGCCATCAGTCCTCGACAGAACTCTGGAAACACCATATATTTT. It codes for CAISPRQNSGNTIYF.

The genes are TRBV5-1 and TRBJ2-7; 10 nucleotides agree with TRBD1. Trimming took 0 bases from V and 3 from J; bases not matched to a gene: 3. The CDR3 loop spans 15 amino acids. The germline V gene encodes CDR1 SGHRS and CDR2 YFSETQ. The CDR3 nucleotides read TGCGCCAGCAGCTTGGTAGGGACAGGGGTCTACGAGCAGTACTTC. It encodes CASSLVGTGVYEQYF.

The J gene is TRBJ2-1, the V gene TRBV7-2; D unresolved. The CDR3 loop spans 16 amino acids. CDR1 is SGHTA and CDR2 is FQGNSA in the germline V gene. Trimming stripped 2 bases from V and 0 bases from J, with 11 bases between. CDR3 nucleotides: TGTGCCAGCAGCTTATTTCGTGGCAGCTCCTACAATGAGCAGTTCTTC. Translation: CASSLFRGSSYNEQFF.

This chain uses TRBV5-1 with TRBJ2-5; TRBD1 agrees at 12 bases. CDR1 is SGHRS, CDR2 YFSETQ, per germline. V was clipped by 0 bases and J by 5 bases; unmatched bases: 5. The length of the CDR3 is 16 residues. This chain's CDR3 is CASSLGGTGGAETQYF. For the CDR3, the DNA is TGCGCCAGCAGCTTGGGGGGGACAGGGGGCGCGGAGACCCAGTACTTC.

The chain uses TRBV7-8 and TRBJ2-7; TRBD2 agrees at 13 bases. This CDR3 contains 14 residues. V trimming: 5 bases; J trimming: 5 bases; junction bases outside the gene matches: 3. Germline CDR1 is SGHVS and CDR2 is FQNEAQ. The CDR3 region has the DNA TGTGCCAGCAGCGAACTAGCGGGAGGGAACGAGCAGTACTTC. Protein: CASSELAGGNEQYF.

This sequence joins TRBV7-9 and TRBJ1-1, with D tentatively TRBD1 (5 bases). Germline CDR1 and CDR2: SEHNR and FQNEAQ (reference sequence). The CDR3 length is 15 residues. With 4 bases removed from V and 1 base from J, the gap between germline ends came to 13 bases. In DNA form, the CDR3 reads TGTGCCAGCAGCTCAAAATCTCAGGGGAACACTGAAGCTTTCTTT. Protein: CASSSKSQGNTEAFF. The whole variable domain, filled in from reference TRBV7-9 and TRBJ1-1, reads DTGVSQNPRHKITKRGQNVTFRCDPISEHNRLYWYRQTLGQGPEFLTYFQNEAQLEKSRLLSDRFSAERPKGSFSTLEIQRTEQGDSAMYLCASSSKSQGNTEAFFGQGTRLTVV.

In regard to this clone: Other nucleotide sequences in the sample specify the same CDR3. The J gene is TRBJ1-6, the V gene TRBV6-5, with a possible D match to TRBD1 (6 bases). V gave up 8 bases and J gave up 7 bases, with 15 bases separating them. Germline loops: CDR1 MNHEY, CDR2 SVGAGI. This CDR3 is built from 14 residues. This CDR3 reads CASAPSGANSPLHF. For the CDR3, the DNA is TGTGCCAGCGCCCCCTCAGGGGCCAATTCACCCCTCCACTTT.

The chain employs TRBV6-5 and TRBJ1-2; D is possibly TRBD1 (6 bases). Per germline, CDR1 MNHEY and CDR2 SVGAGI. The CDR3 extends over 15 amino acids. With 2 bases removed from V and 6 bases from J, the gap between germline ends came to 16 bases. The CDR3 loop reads CASSYVPPGANGYTF. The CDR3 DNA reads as TGTGCCAGCAGTTACGTCCCCCCAGGGGCGAATGGCTACACCTTC.

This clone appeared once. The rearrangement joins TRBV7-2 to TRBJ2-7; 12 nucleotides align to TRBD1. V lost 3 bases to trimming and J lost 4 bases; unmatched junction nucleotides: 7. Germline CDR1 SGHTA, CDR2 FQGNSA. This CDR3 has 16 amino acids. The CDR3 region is CASSLSSGQGAYEQYF. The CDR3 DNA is TGTGCCAGCAGCTTGAGCTCGGGACAGGGGGCTTACGAGCAGTACTTC.

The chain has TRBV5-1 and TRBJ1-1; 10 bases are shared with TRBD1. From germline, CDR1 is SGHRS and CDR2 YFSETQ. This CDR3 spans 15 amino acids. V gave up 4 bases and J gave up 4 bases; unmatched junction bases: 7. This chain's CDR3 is CASSGAGQGTTEAFF. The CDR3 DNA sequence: TGCGCCAGCAGCGGGGCGGGACAGGGGACCACTGAAGCTTTCTTT.

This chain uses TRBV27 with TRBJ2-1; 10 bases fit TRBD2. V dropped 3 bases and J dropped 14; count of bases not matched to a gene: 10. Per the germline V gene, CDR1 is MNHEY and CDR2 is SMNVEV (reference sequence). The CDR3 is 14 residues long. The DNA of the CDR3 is TGTGCCAGCAGTTTCAGCGGGAGGGTAGGGGGGGAGTTCTTC. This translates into CASSFSGRVGGEFF.

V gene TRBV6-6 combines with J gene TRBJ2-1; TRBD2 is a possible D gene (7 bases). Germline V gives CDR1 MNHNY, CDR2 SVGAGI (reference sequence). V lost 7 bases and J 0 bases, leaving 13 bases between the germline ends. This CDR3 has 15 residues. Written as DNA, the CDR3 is TGTGCCAGCAAGCGGGACACGAGCTCCTACAATGAGCAGTTCTTC. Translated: CASKRDTSSYNEQFF.

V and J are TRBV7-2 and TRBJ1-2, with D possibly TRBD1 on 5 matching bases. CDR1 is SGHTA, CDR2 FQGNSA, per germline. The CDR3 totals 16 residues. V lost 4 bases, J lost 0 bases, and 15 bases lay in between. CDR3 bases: TGTGCCAGCAGCTCCCAAATGACAGCCACTAACTATGGCTACACCTTC. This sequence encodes CASSSQMTATNYGYTF.

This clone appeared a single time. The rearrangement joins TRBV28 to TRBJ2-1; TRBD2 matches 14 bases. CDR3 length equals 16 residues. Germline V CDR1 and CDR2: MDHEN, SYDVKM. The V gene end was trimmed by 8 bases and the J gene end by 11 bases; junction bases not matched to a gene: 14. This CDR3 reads CASGGGTRTSGRQQFF. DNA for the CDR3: TGTGCCAGCGGGGGGGGCACCCGGACTAGCGGGAGGCAGCAGTTCTTC.